This TCR beta chain emerged from a study of cytotoxic CD8 clonotypes in ibrutinib-treated CLL. Data came from immunoSEQ multiplex PCR; TCRdb stores just in-frame clones and leaves some out. The data show fewer than 35,000 clones, roughly three quarters seen once. Germline assignment: CDR1 SGHNT and CDR2 YYREEE (reference sequence). The CDR3 totals 16 residues. Trimming took 2 bases from V and 1 from J; bases not matched to a gene: 7. The V gene is TRBV5-4, the J gene TRBJ1-1; 8 bases are a match to TRBD1. This clonotype originated in a human donor with chronic lymphocytic leukemia. The sample here was PBMCs, taken before ibrutinib treatment. The CDR3 DNA follows: TGTGCCAGCAGCTTTTTATCAGGGACAGGGAACACTGAAGCTTTCTTT. Residues: CASSFLSGTGNTEAFF.